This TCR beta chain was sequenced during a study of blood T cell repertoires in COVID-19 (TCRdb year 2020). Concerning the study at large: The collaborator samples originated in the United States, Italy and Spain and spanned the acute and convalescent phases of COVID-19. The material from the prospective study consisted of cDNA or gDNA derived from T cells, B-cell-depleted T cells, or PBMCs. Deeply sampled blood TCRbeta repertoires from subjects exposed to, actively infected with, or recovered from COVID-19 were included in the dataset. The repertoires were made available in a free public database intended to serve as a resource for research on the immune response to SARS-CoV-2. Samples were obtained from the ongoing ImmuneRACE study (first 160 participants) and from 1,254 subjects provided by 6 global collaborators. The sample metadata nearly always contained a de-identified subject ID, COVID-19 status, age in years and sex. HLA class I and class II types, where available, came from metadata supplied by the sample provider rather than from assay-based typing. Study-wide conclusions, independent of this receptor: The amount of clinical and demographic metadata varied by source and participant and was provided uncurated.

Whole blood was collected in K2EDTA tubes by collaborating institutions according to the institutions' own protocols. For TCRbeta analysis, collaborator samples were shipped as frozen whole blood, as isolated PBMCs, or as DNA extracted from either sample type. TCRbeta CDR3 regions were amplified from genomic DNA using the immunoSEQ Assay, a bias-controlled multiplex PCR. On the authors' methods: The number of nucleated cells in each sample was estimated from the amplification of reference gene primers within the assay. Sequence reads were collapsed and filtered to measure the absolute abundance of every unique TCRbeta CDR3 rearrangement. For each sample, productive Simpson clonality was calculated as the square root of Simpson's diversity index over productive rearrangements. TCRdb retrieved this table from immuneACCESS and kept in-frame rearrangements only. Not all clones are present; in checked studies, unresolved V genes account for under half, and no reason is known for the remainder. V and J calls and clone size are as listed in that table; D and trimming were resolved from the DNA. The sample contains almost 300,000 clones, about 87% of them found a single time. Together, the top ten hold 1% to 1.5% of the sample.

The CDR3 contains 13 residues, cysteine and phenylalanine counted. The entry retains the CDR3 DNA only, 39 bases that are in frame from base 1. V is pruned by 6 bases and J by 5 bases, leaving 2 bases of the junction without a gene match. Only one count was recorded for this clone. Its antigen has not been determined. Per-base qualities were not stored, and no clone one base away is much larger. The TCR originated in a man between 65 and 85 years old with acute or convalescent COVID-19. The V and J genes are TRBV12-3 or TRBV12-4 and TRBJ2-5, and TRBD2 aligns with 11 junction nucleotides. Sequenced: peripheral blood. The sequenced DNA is TGTGCCAGCAGACTAGCGGGGGAGGAGACCCAGTACTTC. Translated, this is CASRLAGEETQYF.